This passage covers 32 T cell receptor beta chains from one sample sequenced in a study of OX40 agonist ivuxolimab in advanced cancers. Some clones are missing from TCRdb's copy, which holds only in-frame ones; the method was immunoSEQ multiplex PCR. The sample yields 60,000 to 75,000 clones, about 90% seen once. This specimen was CD4+ or CD8+ T cells sorted from blood, taken in a trial of the OX40 agonist ivuxolimab. The receptors come from an adult with an advanced solid tumor such as melanoma, head and neck, liver or kidney cancer.

The J gene is TRBJ2-7, the V gene TRBV5-1, with 7 bases matching TRBD2. CDR3 length: 13 residues. The germline V gene encodes CDR1 SGHRS and CDR2 YFSETQ. The junction had 7 bases not matched to a gene; V was cut back by 4 bases and J by 6 bases. The CDR3: CASSLGGGGEQYF. The CDR3 DNA sequence: TGCGCCAGCAGCCTTGGCGGGGGTGGCGAGCAGTACTTC.

The rearrangement links TRBV27 to TRBJ2-7, with 7 nucleotides matching TRBD2. The germline V gene encodes CDR1 MNHEY and CDR2 SMNVEV (reference sequence). Trimming at V came to 6 bases and at J to 7 bases, leaving 9 bases not matched to a gene. This CDR3 contains 13 residues. Here the CDR3 reads CASSGGGSAEQYF. CDR3 DNA sequence: TGTGCCAGCAGCGGCGGCGGGAGTGCAGAGCAGTACTTC.

V usage is TRBV7-7 and J usage is TRBJ2-2; 7 nucleotides match TRBD1. V dropped 8 bases and J dropped 8; count of bases not matched to a gene: 8. CDR3 length: 13 residues. Germline V CDR1 and CDR2: SSHAT, FNYEAQ (reference sequence). CDR3: CASSTGEGGELFF. Here the CDR3 DNA reads TGTGCCAGCTCTACAGGGGAAGGGGGGGAGCTGTTTTTT. Combining the CDR3 with reference TRBV7-7 and TRBJ2-2 gives the whole variable domain GAGVSQSPRYKVTKRGQDVTLRCDPISSHATLYWYQQALGQGPEFLTYFNYEAQPDKSGLPSDRFSAERPEGSISTLTIQRTEQRDSAMYRCASSTGEGGELFFGEGSRLTVL.

The chain links TRBV6-1 to TRBJ1-1, with D unresolved. CDR3 length: 13 amino acids. Trimming took 5 bases from V and 1 from J, leaving 8 bases between them. Germline V gives CDR1 MNHNS, CDR2 SASEGT. The CDR3 loop reads CASSPGRNTEAFF. The CDR3 DNA reads TGTGCCAGCAGTCCGGGAAGGAACACTGAAGCTTTCTTT.

V and J are TRBV5-4 and TRBJ2-2; D is ambiguous. The germline V gene has CDR1 SGHNT and CDR2 YYREEE (reference sequence). The V end was cut by 1 base, the J end by 6 bases, with 10 bases between. The length of the CDR3 is 14 residues. CDR3 in amino acids: CASSLQGIAGELFF. The CDR3 DNA sequence: TGTGCCAGCAGCTTGCAAGGGATTGCCGGGGAGCTGTTTTTT. The entire variable domain, with the rest obtained from reference TRBV5-4 and TRBJ2-2, is as follows: ETGVTQSPTHLIKTRGQQVTLRCSSQSGHNTVSWYQQALGQGPQFIFQYYREEENGRGNFPPRFSGLQFPNYSSELNVNALELDDSALYLCASSLQGIAGELFFGEGSRLTVL.

The chain couples TRBV28 to TRBJ1-2; no reliable D call. The CDR3 has 14 amino acids. CDR1 is MDHEN, CDR2 SYDVKM, per germline. V gave up 5 bases and J gave up 6 bases, with 16 bases separating them. The CDR3 nucleotides are TGTGCCAGCAGTCCGATTTATTGGCAAGATGGCTACACCTTC. It encodes CASSPIYWQDGYTF.

This clone was picked up one time. This chain uses TRBV7-3 with TRBJ2-4, with D maybe TRBD1 (6 bases). The germline CDR1 and CDR2 sequences are SGHTA and FQGTGA. There are 16 residues in the CDR3. The V gene lost 4 bases and the J gene lost 0 bases, with 13 bases spanning the gap. CDR3 sequence: CASSSRQALAKNIQYF. In DNA form, the CDR3 reads TGTGCCAGCAGCTCCCGACAGGCGCTAGCCAAAAACATTCAGTACTTC.

The chain carries TRBV27 and TRBJ2-7; TRBD1 or TRBD2 may be the D gene (5 bases each). Germline V gives CDR1 MNHEY, CDR2 SMNVEV (reference sequence). V lost 6 bases and J 1 base, leaving 19 bases between the germline ends. This CDR3 region has 16 residues. The CDR3 spells CASRSDSGTKSYEQYF. The CDR3, as DNA: TGTGCCAGCAGGTCCGATTCCGGGACGAAGTCCTACGAGCAGTACTTC.

The V call is TRBV29-1, the J call TRBJ2-5; 7 bases map to TRBD1. Per germline, CDR1 SQVTM and CDR2 ANQGSEA. The CDR3 covers 16 residues. Trimming removed 6 bases from V and 5 bases from J; junction bases left unmatched: 18. The CDR3 loop is CSVGSDRSGRRETQYF. The CDR3 DNA reads as TGCAGCGTAGGATCGGACAGGTCCGGTCGTAGGGAGACCCAGTACTTC.

This chain links TRBV15 with TRBJ2-6; 10 nucleotides align to TRBD1. Losses at the gene ends were 5 bases for V and 1 base for J; bases not matched to a gene: 5. From germline, CDR1 is LNHNV and CDR2 YYDKDF (reference sequence). This CDR3 has 17 residues. The CDR3 nucleotides are TGTGCCACCAGCCGATGGACAGGGGGATCTGGGGCCAACGTCCTGACTTTC. This sequence encodes CATSRWTGGSGANVLTF.

This clone was detected only a few times. The V gene is TRBV2, the J gene TRBJ2-1, with TRBD2 matching over 9 bases. V lost 8 bases, J lost 5 bases, and 10 bases stayed unmatched. Germline V gene lookup returns CDR1 SNHLY and CDR2 FYNNEI. The length of the CDR3 is 15 residues. The CDR3 DNA follows: TGTGCCAGCGGTAAGGGACTAGCAGGGGACAATGAGCAGTTCTTC. This sequence encodes CASGKGLAGDNEQFF.

This clone was found once. The gene calls are TRBV7-8 and TRBJ2-6; perhaps TRBD1 as D (5 bases). Between the trimmed V and J ends, which lost 1 base and 0 bases, there was a span of 16 bases. This CDR3 spans 19 amino acids. The germline V gene encodes CDR1 SGHVS and CDR2 FQNEAQ. The CDR3 is CASSLVGTGLASGANVLTF. The CDR3 bases are TGTGCCAGCAGCTTAGTGGGCACAGGTTTGGCCTCTGGGGCCAACGTCCTGACTTTC. Together with reference TRBV7-8 and TRBJ2-6, the CDR3 gives the full variable domain: GAGVSQSPRYKVAKRGQDVALRCDPISGHVSLFWYQQALGQGPEFLTYFQNEAQLDKSGLPSDRFFAERPEGSVSTLKIQRTQQEDSAVYLCASSLVGTGLASGANVLTFGAGSRLTVL.

This clone was counted a few times. This rearrangement joins TRBV15 to TRBJ2-5, with D unclear. Germline-derived CDR1 and CDR2 are LNHNV and YYDKDF (reference sequence). The CDR3 consists of 15 residues. V was shortened by 0 bases and J by 1 base, with 9 bases between the two germline ends. In DNA form, the CDR3 reads TGTGCCACCAGCAGAGAAGGACGGGTCCAAGAGACCCAGTACTTC. This sequence encodes CATSREGRVQETQYF.

The V gene is TRBV19, the J gene TRBJ2-1, with 8 positions matching TRBD1. This CDR3 is 15 amino acids long. Per the germline V gene, CDR1 is LNHDA and CDR2 is SQIVND (reference sequence). Losses at the gene ends were 6 bases for V and 4 bases for J; bases not matched to a gene: 8. Here the CDR3 reads CASRLGQGPYNEQFF. Here the CDR3 DNA reads TGTGCCAGTAGGCTCGGACAGGGTCCTTACAATGAGCAGTTCTTC.

This rearrangement joins TRBV2 to TRBJ1-5, with D perhaps TRBD1 (6 bases). Germline lookup yields CDR1 SNHLY and CDR2 FYNNEI. The CDR3 runs 16 residues. V gave up 6 bases and J gave up 3 bases, with 18 bases separating them. Here the CDR3 DNA reads TGTGCCAGCAGCGCCGGGGGGGGGCGCGACAATCAGCCCCAGCATTTT. Its translation: CASSAGGGRDNQPQHF.

The chain links TRBV19 to TRBJ1-4; 7 nucleotides align to TRBD1. This CDR3 spans 16 amino acids. Germline CDR1 reads LNHDA; CDR2 reads SQIVND (reference sequence). V shed 6 bases and J 4 bases; nucleotides not matched to a gene: 11. CDR3 sequence reads: CASSRGRQGGNEKLFF. Here the CDR3 DNA reads TGTGCCAGTAGCAGGGGACGACAGGGCGGTAATGAAAAACTGTTTTTT.

The gene calls are TRBV6-1 and TRBJ1-2; tentative D call: TRBD1 (5 bases). The CDR3 sequence is 13 residues long. V was cut by 5 bases and J by 7 bases, with 14 bases left in between. Germline loops: CDR1 MNHNS, CDR2 SASEGT. The CDR3 here is CASSKTGGRGYTF. The CDR3 nucleotides are TGTGCCAGCAGTAAGACGGGGGGACGTGGCTACACCTTC.

The gene calls are TRBV19 and TRBJ2-1; 9 positions agree with TRBD2. Germline lookup yields CDR1 LNHDA and CDR2 SQIVND (reference sequence). The CDR3 sequence is 14 residues long. Trimming removed 7 bases from V and 9 bases from J; junction bases left unmatched: 10. The CDR3 nucleotides are TGTGCCAGTACGCGGGAGGGCCGACTTATTGAGCAGTTCTTC. It is translated as CASTREGRLIEQFF. The variable domain in full, completed from reference TRBV19 and TRBJ2-1, reads DGGITQSPKYLFRKEGQNVTLSCEQNLNHDAMYWYRQDPGQGLRLIYYSQIVNDFQKGDIAEGYSVSREKKESFPLTVTSAQKNPTAFYLCASTREGRLIEQFFGPGTRLTVL.

The table lists this clone with a few counts. This chain connects TRBV7-9 to TRBJ1-2; weak D call: TRBD1 (5 bases). V was pared by 1 base and J by 2 bases, with 11 bases between. CDR1 SEHNR and CDR2 FQNEAQ come from the germline V gene (reference sequence). This CDR3 is built from 15 residues. This chain's CDR3 is CASSLGVAGNYGYTF. Here the CDR3 DNA reads TGTGCCAGCAGCTTAGGTGTGGCAGGGAACTATGGCTACACCTTC.

This clone was seen a handful of times. The V gene is TRBV2, the J gene TRBJ1-4, with a tentative D call TRBD1 (5 bases). Germline V gene data show CDR1 as SNHLY and CDR2 as FYNNEI. Trimming shortened V by 6 bases and J by 7 bases, and 12 bases separated the two germline ends. The CDR3 length is 13 residues. This chain's CDR3 is CASRGQLGEKLFF. The CDR3 bases are TGTGCCAGCAGGGGGCAATTAGGTGAAAAACTGTTTTTT.

V is TRBV6-9 and J is TRBJ1-2; no definite D call. The CDR3 has 16 amino acids. The germline V gene encodes CDR1 MNHGY and CDR2 SVAAGI. Trimming left V 10 bases short and J 4 bases short, with 25 bases between. CDR3 residues: CANTPLGSTYGYGYTF. CDR3 nucleotide sequence: TGTGCCAACACCCCCTTGGGCTCAACCTATGGCTATGGCTACACCTTC.

This clone was counted a few times. This rearrangement joins TRBV2 to TRBJ1-5, with 9 bases matching TRBD1. Trimming removed 3 bases from V and 5 bases from J; junction bases left unmatched: 5. CDR3 length: 15 amino acids. Germline CDR1 reads SNHLY; CDR2 reads FYNNEI. The CDR3 nucleotides are TGTGCCAGCAGTGAGGGACAGGGAGGGTATCAGCCCCAGCATTTT. Encoded protein: CASSEGQGGYQPQHF. Using reference TRBV2 and TRBJ1-5 for the parts outside the CDR3, the full variable domain is EPEVTQTPSHQVTQMGQEVILRCVPISNHLYFYWYRQILGQKVEFLVSFYNNEISEKSEIFDDQFSVERPDGSNFTLKIRSTKLEDSAMYFCASSEGQGGYQPQHFGDGTRLSIL.

This rearrangement joins TRBV6-6 to TRBJ1-1; D possibly corresponds to TRBD1 (5 bases). Germline V gene sequence: CDR1 MNHNY, CDR2 SVGAGI (reference sequence). V was trimmed by 5 bases and J by 2 bases, leaving 15 bases between them. This CDR3 has 15 residues. Here the CDR3 DNA reads TGTGCCAGCAGTCGGTCCGGACACAGTAACACTGAAGCTTTCTTT. Translating it yields CASSRSGHSNTEAFF.

The gene calls are TRBV5-6 and TRBJ2-3; D call uncertain. Germline values: CDR1 SGHDT, CDR2 YYEEEE. The CDR3 runs to 18 residues. Trimming removed 1 base at V and 0 bases at J, with 18 bases between. CDR3 protein: CASSLKPGSPISTDTQYF. The CDR3 nucleotides are TGTGCCAGCAGCTTGAAGCCTGGATCCCCAATCAGCACAGATACGCAGTATTTT.

The rearrangement links TRBV7-2 to TRBJ1-1; TRBD1 matches at 9 bases. This CDR3 has 15 amino acids. Per the germline V gene, CDR1 is SGHTA and CDR2 is FQGNSA. V shed 5 bases and J 2 bases; nucleotides not matched to a gene: 6. The CDR3 nucleotides are TGTGCCAGCAGCACCCGACAGGGGGGAAACACTGAAGCTTTCTTT. Translated: CASSTRQGGNTEAFF.

The chain is built from TRBV5-8 and TRBJ1-1; TRBD1 is a possible D gene (6 bases). This CDR3 comprises 11 residues. Germline V lookup: CDR1 SGHTS, CDR2 YDEGEE. V lost 1 base, J lost 10 bases, and 8 bases lay in between. CDR3 residues: CASSLLGAAFF. CDR3 DNA sequence: TGTGCCAGCAGCTTGTTGGGGGCAGCTTTCTTT. The full variable domain, in which reference TRBV5-8 and TRBJ1-1 provide the parts outside the CDR3, is EAGVTQSPTHLIKTRGQQATLRCSPISGHTSVYWYQQALGLGLQFLLWYDEGEERNRGNFPPRFSGRQFPNYSSELNVNALELEDSALYLCASSLLGAAFFGQGTRLTVV.

This sequence joins TRBV28 and TRBJ2-5, with D uncertain. Gene TRBJ2-7 matches the end of the DNA better, so the J call may be wrong. The CDR3 has 17 amino acids. The germline V gene encodes CDR1 MDHEN and CDR2 SYDVKM. CDR3 sequence: CASSSPLAAANSYEQYF. The CDR3, as DNA: TGTGCCAGCAGTTCCCCCTTGGCGGCGGCTAACTCCTACGAGCAGTACTTC.

This chain joins TRBV15 and TRBJ1-1, with D unclear. Looked up from germline, CDR1 is LNHNV and CDR2 is YYDKDF (reference sequence). There are 15 residues in the CDR3. Trimming shortened V by 0 bases and J by 0 bases, and 8 bases separated the two germline ends. The CDR3 coding sequence is TGTGCCACCAGCAGAGATCCCAGTCTGAACACTGAAGCTTTCTTT. Translated, it gives CATSRDPSLNTEAFF.

The chain recombines TRBV28 with TRBJ1-1; no definite D call. V was clipped by 6 bases and J by 7 bases, with 12 bases between them. The CDR3 contains 12 residues. CDR1 and CDR2 (germline): MDHEN, SYDVKM. The CDR3 loop is CASSMSKGEAFF. The CDR3, as DNA: TGTGCCAGCAGCATGTCAAAGGGTGAAGCTTTCTTT. The whole variable domain, remainder taken from reference TRBV28 and TRBJ1-1, is DVKVTQSSRYLVKRTGEKVFLECVQDMDHENMFWYRQDPGLGLRLIYFSYDVKMKEKGDIPEGYSVSREKKERFSLILESASTNQTSMYLCASSMSKGEAFFGQGTRLTVV.

The rearrangement links TRBV9 to TRBJ2-3; the match to TRBD2 covers 10 bases. Germline V CDR1 and CDR2: SGDLS, YYNGEE. The CDR3 consists of 16 residues. Trimming removed 3 bases from V and 3 bases from J; junction bases left unmatched: 7. CDR3 protein: CASSAGLAVGTDTQYF. DNA of the CDR3: TGTGCCAGCAGCGCCGGACTAGCGGTCGGGACAGATACGCAGTATTTT.

The chain joins TRBV5-4 to TRBJ2-1, with 7 positions matching TRBD1. Losses at the gene ends were 4 bases for V and 7 bases for J; bases not matched to a gene: 5. The CDR3 totals 13 residues. Germline V gene lookup returns CDR1 SGHNT and CDR2 YYREEE (reference sequence). This CDR3 reads CASSEDRVNEQFF. DNA of the CDR3: TGTGCCAGCAGCGAAGACAGGGTAAATGAGCAGTTCTTC.

The chain employs TRBV6-5 and TRBJ1-2; maybe TRBD1 (6 bases). Trimming removed 6 bases at V and 2 bases at J, with 10 bases between. The germline V gene encodes CDR1 MNHEY and CDR2 SVGAGI. The CDR3 totals 13 residues. CDR3: CASRNTGNYGYTF. The CDR3 region has the DNA TGTGCCAGCAGGAACACAGGGAACTATGGCTACACCTTC.